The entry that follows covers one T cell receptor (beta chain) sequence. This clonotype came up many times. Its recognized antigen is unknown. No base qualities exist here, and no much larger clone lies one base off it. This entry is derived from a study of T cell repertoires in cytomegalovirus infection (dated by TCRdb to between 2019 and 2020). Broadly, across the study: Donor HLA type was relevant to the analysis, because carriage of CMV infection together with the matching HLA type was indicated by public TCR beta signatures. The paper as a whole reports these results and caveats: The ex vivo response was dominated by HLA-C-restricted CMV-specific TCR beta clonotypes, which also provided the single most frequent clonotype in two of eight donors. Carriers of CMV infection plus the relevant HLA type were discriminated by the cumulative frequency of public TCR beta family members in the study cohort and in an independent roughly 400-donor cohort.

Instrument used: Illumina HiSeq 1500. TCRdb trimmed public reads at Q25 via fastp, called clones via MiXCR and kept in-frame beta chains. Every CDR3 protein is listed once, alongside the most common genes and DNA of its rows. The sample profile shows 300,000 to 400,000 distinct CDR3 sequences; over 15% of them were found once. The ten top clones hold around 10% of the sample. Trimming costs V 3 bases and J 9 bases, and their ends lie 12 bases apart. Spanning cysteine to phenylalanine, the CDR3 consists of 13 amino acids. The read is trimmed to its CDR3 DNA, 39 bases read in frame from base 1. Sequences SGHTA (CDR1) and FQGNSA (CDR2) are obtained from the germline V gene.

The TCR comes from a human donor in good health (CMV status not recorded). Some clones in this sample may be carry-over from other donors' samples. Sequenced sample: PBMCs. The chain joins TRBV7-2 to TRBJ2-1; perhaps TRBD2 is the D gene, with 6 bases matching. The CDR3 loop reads CASSLGGEAEQFF. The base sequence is TGTGCCAGCAGCTTGGGGGGTGAGGCTGAGCAGTTCTTC.